Shown below are 6 T cell receptor beta chains from a single sample sequenced in a study of CD8 T cells in ankylosing spondylitis. No cognate antigen is known for these TCRs. TCRdb processed the 5' RACE reads anew with MiXCR; each CDR3 protein has one entry. The sample contains about 460,000 distinct CDR3 sequences, under 5.5% of which appear only once. General study findings and limits: A motif in TCR beta, a set of roughly 8 highly homologous variants, appeared characteristic of ankylosing spondylitis blood.

The sequenced material came from blood, either unsorted or a sorted T cell fraction (not recorded which). These receptors were collected from a male donor with ankylosing spondylitis.

This clonotype was counted at least ten times. The chain has TRBV5-1 and TRBJ2-7, with 8 bases aligning to TRBD1. The CDR3 length is 16 residues. The germline V gene encodes CDR1 SGHRS and CDR2 YFSETQ. The trim removed 4 bases at V and 2 bases at J, leaving 11 bases unmatched. CDR3 nucleotide sequence: TGCGCCAGCAGCCTAAGCCCCGGGACAGGCCCCTACGAGCAGTACTTC. This encodes CASSLSPGTGPYEQYF. The whole variable domain, filled in from reference TRBV5-1 and TRBJ2-7, reads KAGVTQTPRYLIKTRGQQVTLSCSPISGHRSVSWYQQTPGQGLQFLFEYFSETQRNKGNFPGRFSGRQFSNSRSEMNVSTLELGDSALYLCASSLSPGTGPYEQYFGPGTRLTVT.

This clonotype was counted at least ten times. The chain uses TRBV3-1 and TRBJ2-2; D unclear. Germline V gene lookup returns CDR1 LGHDT and CDR2 YNNKEL (reference sequence). The V end lost 3 bases, the J end lost 5 bases, and 4 bases lay between the germline ends. CDR3 length: 12 residues. The CDR3 loop reads CASSQTTGELFF. CDR3 DNA sequence: TGTGCCAGCAGCCAGACGACCGGGGAGCTGTTTTTT.

This clonotype was seen repeatedly, ten times or more. The chain couples TRBV28 to TRBJ1-1; a weak D match, TRBD1 (5 bases). V was shortened by 4 bases and J by 1 base, with 10 bases between the two germline ends. The CDR3 runs 14 residues. The germline gives CDR1 MDHEN, CDR2 SYDVKM. The CDR3 DNA is TGTGCCAGCAGTTCGTTCCAGGGGAACACTGAAGCTTTCTTT. Its translation is CASSSFQGNTEAFF.

This clonotype was detected ten times or more. The chain joins TRBV5-5 to TRBJ1-2, with D unresolved. Trimming removed 0 bases from V and 4 bases from J, with 10 bases in between. This CDR3 region has 14 residues. CDR1 and CDR2 from the germline V gene are SGHKS and YYEKEE (reference sequence). CDR3 sequence (DNA): TGTGCCAGCAGCTTGGAAAACAGACGCTATGGCTACACCTTC. Encoded protein: CASSLENRRYGYTF. Full variable domain (missing parts from reference TRBV5-5 and TRBJ1-2): DAGVTQSPTHLIKTRGQQVTLRCSPISGHKSVSWYQQVLGQGPQFIFQYYEKEERGRGNFPDRFSARQFPNYSSELNVNALLLGDSALYLCASSLENRRYGYTFGSGTRLTVV.

This clonotype was found many times. The chain employs TRBV29-1 and TRBJ2-1, with D possibly being TRBD1 (5 bases). The CDR3 is made up of 11 amino acids. Germline loops: CDR1 SQVTM, CDR2 ANQGSEA. The germline V and J ends were trimmed by 4 bases and 8 bases, with 9 bases remaining between them. The CDR3 DNA reads TGCAGCGTTGCAGGGCTCGATGAGCAGTTCTTC. Translating it yields CSVAGLDEQFF.

In this sample, this clonotype turned up many times. V usage is TRBV6-5 and J usage is TRBJ1-3; weak D call: TRBD1 (5 bases). Germline-derived CDR1 and CDR2 are MNHEY and SVGAGI. V lost 2 bases and J 0 bases, leaving 11 bases between the germline ends. This CDR3 is 16 amino acids long. CDR3 DNA sequence: TGTGCCAGCAGTTACCTGGACACCCGCTCTGGAAACACCATATATTTT. Amino acids: CASSYLDTRSGNTIYF.